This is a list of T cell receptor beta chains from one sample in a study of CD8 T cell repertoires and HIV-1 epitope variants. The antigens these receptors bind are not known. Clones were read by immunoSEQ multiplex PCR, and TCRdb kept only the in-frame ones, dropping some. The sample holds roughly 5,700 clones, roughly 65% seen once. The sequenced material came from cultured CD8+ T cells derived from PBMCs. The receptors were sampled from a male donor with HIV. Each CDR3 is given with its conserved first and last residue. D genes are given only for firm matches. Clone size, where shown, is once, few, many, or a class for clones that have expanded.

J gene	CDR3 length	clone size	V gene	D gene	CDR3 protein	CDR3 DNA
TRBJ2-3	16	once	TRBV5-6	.	CASSLLDRSPRDTQYF	TGTGCCAGCAGCTTACTGGACCGCTCTCCCCGGGATACGCAGTATTTT
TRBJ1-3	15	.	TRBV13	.	CASSLAGKAGNTIYF	TGTGCCAGCAGCTTAGCAGGGAAGGCTGGAAACACCATATATTTT
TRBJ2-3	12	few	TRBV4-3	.	CASSQDTDTQYF	TGCGCCAGCAGCCAAGACACAGATACGCAGTATTTT
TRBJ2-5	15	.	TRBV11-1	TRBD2	CASSPAPSGQETQYF	TGTGCCAGCAGCCCCGCCCCTAGCGGGCAAGAGACCCAGTACTTC
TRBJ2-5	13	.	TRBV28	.	CASSLMGVETQYF	TGTGCCAGCAGTTTGATGGGCGTAGAGACCCAGTACTTC
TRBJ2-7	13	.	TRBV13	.	CASSLSADYEQYF	TGTGCCAGCAGCTTAAGTGCTGACTACGAGCAGTACTTC
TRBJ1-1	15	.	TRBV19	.	CASTSNRALGAEAFF	TGTGCCAGTACCTCTAACCGGGCCCTTGGCGCTGAAGCTTTCTTT
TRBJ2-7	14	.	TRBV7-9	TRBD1	CASSLGQGVYEQYF	TGTGCCAGCAGCTTAGGACAGGGGGTCTACGAGCAGTACTTC
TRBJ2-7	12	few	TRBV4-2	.	CASSQVPGEQYF	TGTGCCAGCAGCCAAGTGCCGGGAGAGCAGTACTTC
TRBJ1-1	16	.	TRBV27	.	CASSPPDRGGNTEAFF	TGTGCCAGCAGCCCCCCAGATAGGGGGGGGAACACTGAAGCTTTCTTT
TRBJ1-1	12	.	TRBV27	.	CASTDYGAVAFF	TGTGCCAGCACCGACTATGGGGCGGTAGCTTTCTTT
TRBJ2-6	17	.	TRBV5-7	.	CASSLTPTLLGANVLTF	TGTGCCAGCAGCTTGACTCCGACGCTTCTCGGGGCCAACGTCCTGACTTTC
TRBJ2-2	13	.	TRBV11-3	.	CASSFRRTGELFF	TGTGCCAGCAGCTTTAGAAGGACCGGGGAGCTGTTTTTT
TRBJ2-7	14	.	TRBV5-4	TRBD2	CASSLGGGNNEQYF	TGTGCCAGCAGCTTGGGCGGGGGGAACAACGAGCAGTACTTC
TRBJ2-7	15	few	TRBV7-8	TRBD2	CASSKPGLAGDEQYF	TGTGCCAGCAGCAAGCCGGGACTAGCGGGCGACGAGCAGTACTTC
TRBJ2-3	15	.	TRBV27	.	CASSSSGGAADTQYF	.
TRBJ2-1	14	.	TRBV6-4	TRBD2	CASSEAGGPNEQFF	TGTGCCAGCAGTGAAGCGGGGGGGCCCAATGAGCAGTTCTTC
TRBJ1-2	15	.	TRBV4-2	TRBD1	CASSQDDRGDYGYTF	TGTGCCAGCAGCCAAGATGACAGGGGGGACTATGGCTACACCTTC
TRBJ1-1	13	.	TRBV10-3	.	CAISEGLNTEAFF	TGTGCCATCAGTGAGGGGTTGAACACTGAAGCTTTCTTT
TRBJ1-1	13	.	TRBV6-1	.	CASSEMGPTEAFF	TGTGCCAGCAGTGAAATGGGACCCACTGAAGCTTTCTTT
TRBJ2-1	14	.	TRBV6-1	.	CASSETGSHHEQFF	TGTGCCAGCAGTGAAACAGGGTCCCACCATGAGCAGTTCTTC
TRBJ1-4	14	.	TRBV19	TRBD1	CASSPGQANEKLFF	TGTGCCAGTAGTCCGGGACAGGCTAATGAAAAACTGTTTTTT
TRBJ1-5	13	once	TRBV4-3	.	CASSQRTSRPQHF	TGCGCCAGCAGCCAAAGGACGTCCCGGCCCCAGCATTTT
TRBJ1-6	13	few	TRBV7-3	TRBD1	CASSLGQGRPLHF	TGTGCCAGCAGCTTGGGACAGGGCCGCCCCCTCCACTTT
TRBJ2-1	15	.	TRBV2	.	CASPRTGEAYNEQFF	TGTGCCAGCCCCCGGACGGGGGAGGCCTACAATGAGCAGTTCTTC
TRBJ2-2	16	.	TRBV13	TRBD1	CASSRITGEPTGELFF	TGTGCCAGCAGCCGAATAACAGGGGAGCCTACCGGGGAGCTGTTTTTT
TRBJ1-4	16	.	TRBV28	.	CASSPLSGGTNEKLFF	TGTGCCAGCAGTCCCTTGTCGGGGGGGACTAATGAAAAACTGTTTTTT
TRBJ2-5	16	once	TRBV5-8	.	CASSPGVRSYQETQYF	TGTGCCAGCAGCCCGGGGGTCAGGTCGTACCAAGAGACCCAGTACTTC
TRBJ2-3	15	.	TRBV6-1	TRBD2	CASPSGEAYTDTQYF	TGTGCCAGCCCGAGCGGGGAGGCCTACACAGATACGCAGTATTTT
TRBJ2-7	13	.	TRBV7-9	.	CASSPVVAYEQYF	TGTGCCAGCAGCCCTGTCGTTGCGTACGAGCAGTACTTC
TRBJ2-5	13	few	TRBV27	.	CASSLVTEETQYF	TGTGCCAGCAGTTTAGTGACAGAAGAGACCCAGTACTTC
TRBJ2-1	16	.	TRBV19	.	CASSILSESSYNEQFF	TGTGCCAGTAGTATATTGAGCGAGAGCTCCTACAATGAGCAGTTCTTC
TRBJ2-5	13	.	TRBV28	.	CASSPDNQETQYF	TGTGCCAGCAGTCCGGACAACCAAGAGACCCAGTACTTC
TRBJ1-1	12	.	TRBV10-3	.	CAISPMNTEAFF	TGTGCCATCAGCCCAATGAACACTGAAGCTTTCTTT
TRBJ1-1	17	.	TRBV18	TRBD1	CASSPKFGTGRNTEAFF	TGTGCCAGCTCGCCTAAATTCGGGACAGGAAGAAACACTGAAGCTTTCTTT
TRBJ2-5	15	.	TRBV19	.	CASSMGRGAQETQYF	TGTGCCAGTAGTATGGGGAGGGGGGCGCAAGAGACCCAGTACTTC
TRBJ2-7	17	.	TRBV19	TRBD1	CASSKTRGQGSPYEQYF	TGTGCCAGTAGTAAGACGCGGGGACAGGGATCCCCCTACGAGCAGTACTTC
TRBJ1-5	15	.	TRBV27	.	CASSLSGWGGQPQHF	TGTGCCAGCAGTTTATCCGGGTGGGGAGGACAGCCCCAGCATTTT
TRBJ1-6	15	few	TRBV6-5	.	CASSSPAGRNSPLHF	TGTGCCAGCAGTTCCCCGGCAGGGAGGAATTCACCCCTCCACTTT
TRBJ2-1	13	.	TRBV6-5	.	CASSYVDSREQFF	TGTGCCAGCAGTTACGTGGACAGCCGGGAGCAGTTCTTC
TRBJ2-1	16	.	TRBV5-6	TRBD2	CASSSNPGLAGVEQFF	TGTGCCAGCAGCTCAAACCCGGGACTAGCGGGGGTTGAGCAGTTCTTC